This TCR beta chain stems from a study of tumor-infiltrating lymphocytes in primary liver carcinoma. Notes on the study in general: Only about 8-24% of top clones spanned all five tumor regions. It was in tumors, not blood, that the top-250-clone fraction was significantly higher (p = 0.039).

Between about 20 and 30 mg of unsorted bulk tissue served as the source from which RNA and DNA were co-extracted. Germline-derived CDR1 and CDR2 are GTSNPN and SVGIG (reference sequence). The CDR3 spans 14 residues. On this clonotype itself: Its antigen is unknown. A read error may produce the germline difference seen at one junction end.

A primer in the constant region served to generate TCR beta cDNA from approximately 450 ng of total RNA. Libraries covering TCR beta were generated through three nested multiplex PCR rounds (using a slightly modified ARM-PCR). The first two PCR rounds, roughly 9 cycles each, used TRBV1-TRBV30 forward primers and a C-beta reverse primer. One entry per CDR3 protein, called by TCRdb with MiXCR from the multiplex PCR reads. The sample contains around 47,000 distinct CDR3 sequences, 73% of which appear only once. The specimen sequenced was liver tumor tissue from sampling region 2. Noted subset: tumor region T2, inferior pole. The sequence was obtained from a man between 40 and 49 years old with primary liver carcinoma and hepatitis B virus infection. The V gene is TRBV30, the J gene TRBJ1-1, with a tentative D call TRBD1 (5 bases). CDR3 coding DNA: TGTGCCTGGAGGTGGGGGACTGTGAACACTGAAGCTATCTTT. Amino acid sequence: CAWRWGTVNTEAIF.